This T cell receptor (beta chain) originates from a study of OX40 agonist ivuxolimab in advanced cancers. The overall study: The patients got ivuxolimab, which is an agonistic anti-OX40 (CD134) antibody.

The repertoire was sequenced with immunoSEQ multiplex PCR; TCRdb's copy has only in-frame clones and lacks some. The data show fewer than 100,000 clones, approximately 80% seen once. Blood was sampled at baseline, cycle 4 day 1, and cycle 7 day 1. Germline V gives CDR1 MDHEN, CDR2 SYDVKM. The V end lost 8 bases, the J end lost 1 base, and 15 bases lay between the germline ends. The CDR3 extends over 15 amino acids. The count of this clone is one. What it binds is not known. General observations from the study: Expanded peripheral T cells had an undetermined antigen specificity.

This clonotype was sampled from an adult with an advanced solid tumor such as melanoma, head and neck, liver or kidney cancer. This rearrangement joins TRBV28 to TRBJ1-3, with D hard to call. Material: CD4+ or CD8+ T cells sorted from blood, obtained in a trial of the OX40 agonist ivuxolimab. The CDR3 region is CASGLRVGSGNTIYF. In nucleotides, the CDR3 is TGTGCCAGCGGGTTGCGAGTCGGGTCTGGAAACACCATATATTTT.